The present T cell receptor beta chain was sequenced within a study of blood T cell repertoires in COVID-19. Whole-study context: COVID-19 samples collected from the United States, Italy and Spain covered acute and convalescent phases. PBMCs, B-cell-depleted T cells, or T cells provided the cDNA or gDNA that made up the material.

In the source study's methods: The assay estimated nucleated cells by amplifying reference gene primers. Profiled with immunoSEQ multiplex PCR; TCRdb holds only in-frame clones, not every one. Clonal size and the V and J genes are those of that table, whereas D and trimming came from the DNA. The repertoire holds approximately 220,000 clones, with about nine tenths as singletons. Trimming stripped 4 bases from V and 3 bases from J, with 9 bases between. This CDR3 contains 14 residues. Per germline, CDR1 SNHLY and CDR2 FYNNEI. The chain recombines TRBV2 with TRBJ1-4; D is uncertain. This TCR derives from a woman in her forties or fifties with acute or convalescent COVID-19. The sample consisted of peripheral blood. The CDR3 reads CASSVITSNEKLFF. Here the CDR3 DNA reads TGTGCCAGCAGTGTTATCACTTCTAATGAAAAACTGTTTTTT.